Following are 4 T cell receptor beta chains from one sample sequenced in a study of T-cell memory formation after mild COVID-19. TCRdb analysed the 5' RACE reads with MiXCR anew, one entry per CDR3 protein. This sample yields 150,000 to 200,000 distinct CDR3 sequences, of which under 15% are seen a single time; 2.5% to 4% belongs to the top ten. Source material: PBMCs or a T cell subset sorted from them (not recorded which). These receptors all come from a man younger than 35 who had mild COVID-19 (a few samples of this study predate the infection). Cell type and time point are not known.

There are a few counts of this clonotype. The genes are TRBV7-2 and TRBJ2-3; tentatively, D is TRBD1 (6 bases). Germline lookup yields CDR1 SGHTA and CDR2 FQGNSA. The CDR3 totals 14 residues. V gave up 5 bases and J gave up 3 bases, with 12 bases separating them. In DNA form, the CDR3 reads TGTGCCAGCAGCCCCGGACAGAGAACAGATACGCAGTATTTT. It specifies CASSPGQRTDTQYF.

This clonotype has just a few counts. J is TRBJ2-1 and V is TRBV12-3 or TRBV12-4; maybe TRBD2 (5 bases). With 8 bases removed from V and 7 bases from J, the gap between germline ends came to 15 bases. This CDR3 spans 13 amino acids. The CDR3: CASVRAMRNEQFF. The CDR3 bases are TGTGCCAGCGTGAGGGCCATGCGAAATGAGCAGTTCTTC.

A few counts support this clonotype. This chain's CDR3 is CASSFGGGSAEAFF. For the CDR3, the DNA is TGTGCCAGCAGCTTCGGGGGAGGATCGGCTGAAGCTTTCTTT. V and J are TRBV7-9 and TRBJ1-1; D may be TRBD1 (5 bases). The CDR3 totals 14 residues. Germline CDR1 SEHNR, CDR2 FQNEAQ (reference sequence). V dropped 3 bases and J dropped 6 bases, with 14 bases sitting between them.

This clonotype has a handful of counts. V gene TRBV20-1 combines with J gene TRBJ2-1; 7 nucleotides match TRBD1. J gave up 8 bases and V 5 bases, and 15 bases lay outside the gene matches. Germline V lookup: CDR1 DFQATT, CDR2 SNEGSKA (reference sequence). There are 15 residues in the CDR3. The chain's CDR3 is CSAPPRQGVLDEQFF. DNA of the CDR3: TGCAGTGCTCCCCCGAGACAGGGTGTTCTGGATGAGCAGTTCTTC.